This TCR beta chain was identified in a study of T cells in localized non-small cell lung cancer. Study-level findings and limits: Turning up in adjacent lung were a median approximately 50 of the top 100 tumor clones. In the blood, greater T cell density corresponded to longer overall survival.

Assay used: immunoSEQ multiplex PCR; TCRdb lists only in-frame clones, some missing. The sample includes 50,000 to 75,000 clones, 85% to 90% of them seen just once. V was trimmed by 0 bases and J by 0 bases, leaving 7 bases between them. In germline, CDR1 is SGHNT, CDR2 YYREEE (reference sequence). The CDR3 contains 14 residues. Concerning this clone: Its antigen is unknown.

The sequences come from peripheral blood, collected before any cancer treatment. This receptor was identified in a man between 40 and 69 years old with stage I squamous cell lung carcinoma. The chain is built from TRBV5-4 and TRBJ2-7; weak D call: TRBD2 (6 bases). In nucleotides, the CDR3 is TGTGCCAGCAGCTTGGAAGCGGGCTCCTACGAGCAGTACTTC. Translation gives CASSLEAGSYEQYF.